The 24 T cell receptor beta chains below all came from one sample that was sequenced in a study of blood T cell repertoires in COVID-19. The assay was immunoSEQ multiplex PCR, and TCRdb's table has in-frame clones only and misses some. The sample has some 200,000 clones; under 90% are singletons. Input material: PBMCs or T cells enriched from blood (not recorded which). These receptors came from a woman between 50 and 59 years old who had been exposed to COVID-19.

The chain uses TRBV4-3 and TRBJ1-1; 8 bases align to TRBD1. CDR3 size: 14 residues. V shed 4 bases and J 0 bases; nucleotides not matched to a gene: 1. Per the germline V gene, CDR1 is LGHNA and CDR2 is YSLEER. The CDR3 sequence: CASSRDRLNTEAFF. The CDR3 DNA is TGCGCCAGCAGCCGGGACAGGTTGAACACTGAAGCTTTCTTT.

The rearrangement links TRBV5-5 to TRBJ1-3, with 7 bases fitting TRBD1. CDR3 length: 14 amino acids. V was clipped by 3 bases and J by 4 bases; unmatched bases: 4. Germline CDR1 reads SGHKS; CDR2 reads YYEKEE (reference sequence). The CDR3 spells CASSSGTEGNTIYF. For the CDR3, the DNA is TGTGCCAGCAGCTCCGGGACAGAAGGAAACACCATATATTTT.

The chain combines TRBV19 with TRBJ1-1; D perhaps matches TRBD1 (6 bases). The V gene's germline CDR1 is LNHDA and CDR2 SQIVND (reference sequence). The V gene lost 6 bases and the J gene lost 4 bases, with 15 bases spanning the gap. The CDR3 runs 14 residues. This CDR3 reads CASSLTGRGTEAFF. CDR3 nucleotide sequence: TGTGCCAGTAGCCTGACAGGCCGGGGCACTGAAGCTTTCTTT.

This chain uses TRBV7-9 with TRBJ2-7; maybe TRBD1 (6 bases). Germline CDR1 reads SEHNR; CDR2 reads FQNEAQ (reference sequence). V gave up 0 bases and J gave up 5 bases, with 11 bases separating them. The CDR3 extends over 14 amino acids. The CDR3 here is CASSLAAGANEQYF. CDR3 nucleotide sequence: TGTGCCAGCAGCTTAGCTGCAGGGGCCAACGAGCAGTACTTC.

The V gene is TRBV11-1, the J gene TRBJ2-5; TRBD1 aligns across 10 bases. J was trimmed by 2 bases and V by 3 bases; bases with no gene match: 6. Per germline, CDR1 SGHAT and CDR2 FQDESV (reference sequence). CDR3 length: 16 amino acids. CDR3 sequence reads: CASSFSEDRGQETQYF. The CDR3 DNA reads TGTGCCAGCAGCTTTTCGGAGGACAGGGGGCAAGAGACCCAGTACTTC.

As DNA, the CDR3 is TGCAGCGTTGAAATCGGGATGGACAATGAGCAGTTCTTC. Translation: CSVEIGMDNEQFF. This rearrangement joins TRBV29-1 to TRBJ2-1; D may be TRBD2 (5 bases). V was shortened by 2 bases and J by 5 bases, with 10 bases between the two germline ends. Germline CDR1 is SQVTM and CDR2 is ANQGSEA. CDR3 length equals 13 residues.

This chain joins TRBV7-7 and TRBJ2-7, with D possibly being TRBD2 (5 bases). The CDR3 extends over 14 amino acids. Germline V gene sequence: CDR1 SSHAT, CDR2 FNYEAQ (reference sequence). V gave up 4 bases and J gave up 5 bases, with 15 bases separating them. CDR3 bases: TGTGCCAGCAGCTCCGCGGGCAGAGCAGACGAGCAGTACTTC. This gives the protein CASSSAGRADEQYF.

The chain joins TRBV2 to TRBJ2-1, with 7 bases that match TRBD1. The CDR3 extends over 12 amino acids. Germline V gene sequence: CDR1 SNHLY, CDR2 FYNNEI. With 7 bases clipped from V and 7 bases from J, the junction kept 4 bases outside the gene matches. The CDR3 region is CASKTGTNEQFF. Here the CDR3 DNA reads TGTGCCAGCAAGACAGGGACAAATGAGCAGTTCTTC.

The V and J genes are TRBV3-1 (or the pseudogene TRBV3-2) and TRBJ1-1; the D gene is possibly TRBD1 (5 bases). The CDR3 is made up of 17 amino acids. Germline assignment: CDR1 LGHDT and CDR2 YNNKEL (reference sequence). V lost 0 bases to trimming and J lost 5 bases, with 19 bases between them. This CDR3 is CASSQDGLRGRTTEAFF. In DNA form, the CDR3 reads TGTGCCAGCAGCCAAGATGGGTTGAGAGGGAGGACAACTGAAGCTTTCTTT.

This chain uses TRBV6-1 with TRBJ1-5; no clear D gene. The CDR3 has 14 residues. From germline, CDR1 is MNHNS and CDR2 SASEGT. V was clipped by 1 base and J by 8 bases, with 12 bases between them. This chain's CDR3 is CASSEGAPTKPQHF. Written as DNA, the CDR3 is TGTGCCAGCAGTGAAGGGGCCCCAACGAAGCCCCAGCATTTT.

This clone is a singleton in its sample. The chain has TRBV24-1 and TRBJ1-3; 11 nucleotides line up with TRBD1. The CDR3 loop spans 16 amino acids. The junction had 4 bases not matched to a gene; V was cut back by 2 bases and J by 5 bases. The germline gives CDR1 KGHDR, CDR2 SFDVKD. CDR3: CATSDSGQGERNTIYF. The CDR3 nucleotides are TGTGCCACCAGTGATTCGGGACAGGGGGAGAGAAACACCATATATTTT.

Remarks on this clone: Additional DNA sequences in this sample encode the identical CDR3. This sequence joins TRBV24-1 and TRBJ1-4; 8 nucleotides line up with TRBD1. The CDR3 loop spans 15 amino acids. The junction had 4 bases not matched to a gene; V was cut back by 2 bases and J by 6 bases. Germline values: CDR1 KGHDR, CDR2 SFDVKD. CDR3 amino acids: CATSDSGTGDEKLFF. In DNA form, the CDR3 reads TGTGCCACCAGTGATTCCGGGACAGGTGATGAAAAACTGTTTTTT.

The chain carries TRBV5-1 and TRBJ2-1; 8 bases agree with TRBD2. The CDR3 spans 15 residues. Germline lookup yields CDR1 SGHRS and CDR2 YFSETQ. Losses at the gene ends were 4 bases for V and 0 bases for J; bases not matched to a gene: 3. CDR3 in DNA: TGCGCCAGCAGCCCGGGGACTAGCTCCTACAATGAGCAGTTCTTC. The encoded protein is CASSPGTSSYNEQFF.

For this clone: A read error may produce the germline difference seen at one junction end. Other nucleotide sequences in the sample specify the same CDR3. The chain couples TRBV7-6 to TRBJ1-5; TRBD1 might be the D (6 bases). Germline assignment: CDR1 SGHVS and CDR2 FNYEAQ. There are 13 residues in the CDR3. The CDR3 DNA sequence: TGTGCCAGCAGTTTAGGGACAAATCAGCCCCAGCATTTT. Its protein product is CASSLGTNQPQHF.

V and J are TRBV29-1 and TRBJ1-1, with a possible D match to TRBD1 (5 bases). Trimming stripped 5 bases from V and 1 base from J, with 8 bases between. The germline V gene has CDR1 SQVTM and CDR2 ANQGSEA. The CDR3 contains 12 residues. CDR3 sequence reads: CSVSQGNTEAFF. In DNA form, the CDR3 reads TGCAGCGTTAGTCAGGGGAACACTGAAGCTTTCTTT. Supplemented by reference TRBV29-1 and TRBJ1-1, the full variable domain reads SAVISQKPSRDICQRGTSLTIQCQVDSQVTMMFWYRQQPGQSLTLIATANQGSEATYESGFVIDKFPISRPNLTFSTLTVSNMSPEDSSIYLCSVSQGNTEAFFGQGTRLTVV.

The V gene is TRBV3-1 (or the pseudogene TRBV3-2), the J gene TRBJ1-1; 12 bases agree with TRBD1. Germline values: CDR1 LGHDT, CDR2 YNNKEL (reference sequence). Germline trimming cut 4 bases from V and 8 bases from J; bases unmatched to any gene: 8. The CDR3 consists of 15 residues. In DNA, the CDR3 is TGTGCCAGCAGCCTAGCCTCTGGGACAGGGGGCGAAGCTTTCTTT. It specifies CASSLASGTGGEAFF.

This CDR3 reads CASSLSSRGTEAFF. CDR3 coding DNA: TGTGCCAGCAGCTTGAGTTCCAGGGGGACTGAAGCTTTCTTT. The chain links TRBV7-9 to TRBJ1-1, with 7 bases that match TRBD1. With V trimmed by 3 bases and J by 5 bases, 6 bases remained unmatched. Germline lookup yields CDR1 SEHNR and CDR2 FQNEAQ (reference sequence). This CDR3 comprises 14 residues.

The count of this clone is one. The V and J genes are TRBV5-4 and TRBJ1-4; no firm D call. The CDR3 has 15 amino acids. Germline V CDR1 and CDR2: SGHNT, YYREEE (reference sequence). V was shortened by 4 bases and J by 0 bases, with 10 bases between the two germline ends. CDR3 coding DNA: TGTGCCAGCAGCCCGACGACTGCAACTAATGAAAAACTGTTTTTT. It yields the protein CASSPTTATNEKLFF.

The chain carries TRBV7-6 and TRBJ2-1; 14 bases are a match to TRBD2. V lost 5 bases and J lost 8; bases outside the gene matches: 5. The CDR3 loop spans 15 amino acids. Per germline, CDR1 SGHVS and CDR2 FNYEAQ. The CDR3 region is CASSPGLAGVYEQFF. The CDR3 nucleotides read TGTGCCAGCAGCCCGGGACTAGCGGGGGTGTATGAGCAGTTCTTC.

The chain has TRBV12-5 and TRBJ1-5; no reliable D call. V shed 0 bases and J shed 9 bases, with 9 bases lying between them. Germline loops: CDR1 LGHNT, CDR2 FRNRAP. CDR3 size: 13 residues. CDR3 region: CASGLVGGRPQHF. In DNA, the CDR3 is TGTGCTAGTGGTTTGGTCGGCGGGAGGCCCCAGCATTTT.

The chain uses TRBV2 and TRBJ1-1; D perhaps matches TRBD1 (6 bases). The germline V gene encodes CDR1 SNHLY and CDR2 FYNNEI. Trimming removed 8 bases at V and 3 bases at J, with 16 bases between. This CDR3 region has 14 residues. CDR3 coding DNA: TGTGCCAGCTCCCGAGGGGGGGCACACACTGAAGCTTTCTTT. It specifies CASSRGGAHTEAFF. Drawing the rest from reference TRBV2 and TRBJ1-1, the complete variable domain is EPEVTQTPSHQVTQMGQEVILRCVPISNHLYFYWYRQILGQKVEFLVSFYNNEISEKSEIFDDQFSVERPDGSNFTLKIRSTKLEDSAMYFCASSRGGAHTEAFFGQGTRLTVV.

The chain links TRBV29-1 to TRBJ1-2, with D perhaps TRBD1 (5 bases). V gave up 4 bases and J gave up 5 bases, with 11 bases separating them. The CDR3 has 12 residues. Per germline, CDR1 SQVTM and CDR2 ANQGSEA. CDR3 coding DNA: TGCAGCGTTGTAGGGGTTGGTTATGGCTACACCTTC. It specifies CSVVGVGYGYTF.

The chain recombines TRBV13 with TRBJ1-4, with 9 bases matching TRBD1. Germline CDR1 reads PRHDT; CDR2 reads FYEKMQ (reference sequence). The CDR3 runs 14 residues. J was trimmed by 8 bases and V by 3 bases; bases with no gene match: 4. CDR3: CASSFGQGNEKLFF. In DNA, the CDR3 is TGTGCCAGCAGCTTCGGACAGGGGAACGAAAAACTGTTTTTT.

V usage is TRBV7-9 and J usage is TRBJ2-6; possible D gene TRBD1, 6 bases. Trimming removed 2 bases at V and 1 base at J, with 12 bases between. This CDR3 region has 17 residues. Germline loops: CDR1 SEHNR, CDR2 FQNEAQ (reference sequence). In DNA, the CDR3 is TGTGCCAGCAGCTTATTTACAGGGACATCTGGGGCCAACGTCCTGACTTTC. This codes for CASSLFTGTSGANVLTF.